A selection of T cell receptor beta chains follows, all from one sample in a study of cytomegalovirus exposure and HLA in healthy donors. The protocol was immunoSEQ multiplex PCR, while the TCRdb copy is restricted to in-frame clones and leaves out a portion. Of about 49,000 clones listed, 92% are singletons. Sequencing used PBMCs. The origin of the receptors is a man between 18 and 29 years old in good health and CMV-seronegative. Both conserved end residues are part of each CDR3. A D gene is named only where the DNA matches it firmly.

j_call | d_call | v_call | cdr3_aa | cdr3_nt
TRBJ2-2 | - | TRBV7-2 | CASSLVGGRNTGELFF | TGTGCCAGCAGCTTAGTCGGGGGTAGAAACACCGGGGAGCTGTTTTTT
TRBJ2-6 | - | TRBV27 | CASSPLAGANVLTF | TGTGCCAGCAGTCCCCTAGCTGGGGCCAACGTCCTGACTTTC
TRBJ1-1 | - | TRBV27 | CASSSRPIGGTEAFF | TGTGCCAGCAGTAGCCGGCCCATAGGGGGTACTGAAGCTTTCTTT
TRBJ1-1 | - | TRBV30 | CAWSVSTEAFF | TGTGCCTGGAGTGTTAGCACTGAAGCTTTCTTT
TRBJ2-1 | - | TRBV10-3 | CAIRGEVHNEQFF | TGTGCCATCAGGGGGGAGGTCCACAATGAGCAGTTCTTC
TRBJ2-7 | - | TRBV19 | CALLIRQISYEQYF | TGTGCCCTCCTCATTAGACAGATATCCTACGAGCAGTACTTC
TRBJ1-4 | - | TRBV6-6 | CASSFVNEKLFF | TGTGCCAGCAGTTTCGTCAATGAAAAACTGTTTTTT
TRBJ2-3 | TRBD2 | TRBV6-4 | CASSLAGGGADTQYF | TGTGCCAGCAGTTTAGCGGGAGGAGGCGCAGATACGCAGTATTTT
TRBJ2-3 | TRBD2 | TRBV10-3 | CAIRGLATDTQYF | TGTGCCATCAGGGGACTAGCGACAGATACGCAGTATTTT
TRBJ1-1 | TRBD1 | TRBV6-1 | CASSRTGTGGGEAFF | TGTGCCAGCAGCAGAACCGGGACAGGGGGCGGTGAAGCTTTCTTT
TRBJ1-4 | - | TRBV5-1 | CASSLVGRETNEKLFF | TGCGCCAGCAGCTTGGTCGGCAGGGAAACTAATGAAAAACTGTTTTTT
TRBJ1-4 | TRBD1 | TRBV30 | CAWRPGQGGNEKLFF | TGTGCCTGGAGGCCGGGACAGGGAGGGAATGAAAAACTGTTTTTT
TRBJ2-1 | - | TRBV6-4 | CASSPEGVSYNEQFF | TGTGCCAGCAGCCCTGAGGGGGTCTCCTACAATGAGCAGTTCTTC
TRBJ2-5 | TRBD2 | TRBV7-3 | CASSLLPTSGETQYF | TGTGCCAGCAGCTTACTCCCAACTAGCGGAGAGACCCAGTACTTC